This record concerns one T cell receptor beta chain sequence. This CDR3 has 12 residues. Trimming removed 5 bases from V and 3 bases from J, with 7 bases in between. CDR1 LNHDA and CDR2 SQIVND come from the germline V gene (reference sequence). This specimen comes from a study of neoadjuvant nivolumab and ipilimumab in lung cancer. Profiling relied on immunoSEQ multiplex PCR, and the TCRdb table lists in-frame clones only, not all of them. The table records approximately 21,000 clones, approximately 77% of them present only once. The sample here was peripheral blood, taken before neoadjuvant nivolumab, alone or with ipilimumab. The receptor was derived from an adult with non-small cell lung cancer. The genes are TRBV19 and TRBJ2-5, with unresolved D. The CDR3 DNA reads as TGTGCCAGTAGTGCAGCAAAAGAGACCCAGTACTTC. Residues: CASSAAKETQYF.